A few counts support the clone carrying this T cell receptor beta chain. Its antigen is still unknown. The data are from a study of identical twins' blood T cells. Study-level results: Twins shared about as many clonotypes as their cloneset sizes predicted.

The V end lost 6 bases, the J end lost 0 bases, and 12 bases lay between the germline ends. The length of the CDR3 is 15 residues. Germline lookup yields CDR1 MRHNA and CDR2 SNTAGT. TCRdb used MiXCR to reprocess the 5' RACE reads, holding one entry per CDR3 protein. The top ten hold about 6% of the sample, which has roughly 340,000 distinct CDR3 sequences, about 28% seen once. The receptor was derived from a woman between 18 and 55 years old in good health. Sequencing input: PBMCs. This chain joins TRBV6-4 and TRBJ2-1; tentatively, D is TRBD2 (6 bases). The CDR3 is CASSNLASSYNEQFF. The CDR3 DNA reads TGTGCCAGCAGCAATCTAGCGAGCTCCTACAATGAGCAGTTCTTC.